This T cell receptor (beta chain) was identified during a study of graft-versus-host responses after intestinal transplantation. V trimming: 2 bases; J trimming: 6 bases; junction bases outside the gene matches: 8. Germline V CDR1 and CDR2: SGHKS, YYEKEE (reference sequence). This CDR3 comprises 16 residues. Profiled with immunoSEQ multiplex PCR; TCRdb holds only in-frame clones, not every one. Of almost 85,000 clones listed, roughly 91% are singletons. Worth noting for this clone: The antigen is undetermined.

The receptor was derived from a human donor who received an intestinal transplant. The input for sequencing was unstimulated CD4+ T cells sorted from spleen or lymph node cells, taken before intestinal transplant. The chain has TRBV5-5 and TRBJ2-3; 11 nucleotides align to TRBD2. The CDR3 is CASSFGSGGAGDTQYF. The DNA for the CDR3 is TGTGCCAGCAGCTTCGGTAGCGGGGGGGCAGGGGATACGCAGTATTTT.